A selection of T cell receptor beta chains follows, all from one sample in a study of cytomegalovirus exposure and HLA in healthy donors. TCRdb keeps only in-frame clones here, not all; method: immunoSEQ multiplex PCR. The table lists 100,000 to 150,000 clones, approximately 10% of them singletons, with approximately 4.4% in the top ten. The sample was PBMCs. The origin of the receptors is a young woman in good health and CMV-seropositive. CDR3s include the opening cysteine and the closing phenylalanine or tryptophan. Fields, in order: J gene, V gene, D gene, clone size, CDR3 protein, CDR3 DNA. The D gene is left open where the match is weak. Clone sizes are given selectively: once, few, many, or a class where the clone is expanded.

TRBJ1-3,TRBV2,TRBD1,few,CASRRDRAGNTIYF,TGTGCCAGCAGGAGGGACAGGGCTGGAAACACCATATATTTT
TRBJ1-4,TRBV28,.,.,CASSLFSGATNEKLFF,TGTGCCAGCAGTTTATTTTCCGGTGCAACTAATGAAAAACTGTTTTTT
TRBJ1-5,TRBV6-1,.,few,CASSVLGAGNQPQHF,TGTGCCAGCAGTGTCCTAGGGGCAGGCAATCAGCCCCAGCATTTT
TRBJ2-2,TRBV7-9,.,.,CASSLESAGELFF,TGTGCCAGCAGCCTGGAGTCGGCCGGGGAGCTGTTTTTT
TRBJ1-5,TRBV2,.,few,CASSMRQSSRQPQHF,TGTGCCAGCAGTATGAGGCAGTCAAGTCGTCAGCCCCAGCATTTT
TRBJ2-3,TRBV5-4,TRBD2,.,CASSRGVAGLTDTQYF,TGTGCCAGCAGCCGAGGGGTAGCGGGACTCACAGATACGCAGTATTTT
TRBJ1-1,TRBV7-9,.,.,CASSLTGSTEAFF,TGTGCCAGCAGCTTAACAGGGAGCACTGAAGCTTTCTTT
TRBJ1-2,TRBV7-9,.,few,CASSRGGEIYGYTF,TGTGCCAGCAGCCGCGGCGGGGAGATCTATGGCTACACCTTC
TRBJ2-3,TRBV28,TRBD2,few,CASSGLGSTDTQYF,TGTGCCAGCAGCGGACTAGGGAGCACAGATACGCAGTATTTT
TRBJ1-5,TRBV5-8,TRBD1,.,CASRGGTGQPQHF,TGTGCCAGCAGAGGGGGGACAGGACAGCCCCAGCATTTT
TRBJ2-7,TRBV5-1,TRBD1,few,CASSSGTAYEQYF,TGCGCCAGCAGCTCAGGGACAGCCTACGAGCAGTACTTC
TRBJ2-3,TRBV5-1,TRBD2,.,CASSLEGGRADTQYF,TGCGCCAGCAGCTTGGAAGGCGGGAGGGCGGATACGCAGTATTTT
TRBJ1-4,TRBV6-1,.,few,CASSAITGLGEKLFF,TGTGCCAGCAGCGCAATCACAGGGTTGGGGGAAAAACTGTTTTTT
TRBJ2-5,TRBV30,TRBD1,few,CAWSYGQGGQYF,TGTGCCTGGAGTTACGGACAGGGCGGTCAGTACTTC
TRBJ1-2,TRBV29-1,TRBD1,few,CSVVEGQGRGNGYTF,TGCAGCGTTGTAGAGGGACAGGGGAGAGGCAATGGCTACACCTTC
TRBJ2-5,TRBV5-1,.,.,CASRKIGGGETQYF,TGCGCCAGCAGGAAAATTGGAGGCGGGGAGACCCAGTACTTC
TRBJ2-3,TRBV7-9,TRBD2,.,CASSHREGAHTDTQYF,TGTGCCAGCAGCCATAGGGAGGGAGCGCACACAGATACGCAGTATTTT
TRBJ1-5,TRBV2,.,few,CASSEAERVPQHF,TGTGCCAGCAGTGAAGCTGAGAGGGTTCCCCAGCATTTT
TRBJ1-3,TRBV7-9,.,.,CASSPTPEQIGNTIYF,TGTGCCAGCAGCCCCACACCGGAACAGATTGGAAACACCATATATTTT
TRBJ2-7,TRBV30,.,few,CAWSVLGGSYEQYF,TGTGCCTGGAGTGTACTGGGGGGTTCCTACGAGCAGTACTTC
TRBJ2-5,TRBV19,TRBD2,.,CASRTGTSGLQETQYF,TGTGCCAGTAGAACCGGGACTAGCGGACTGCAAGAGACCCAGTACTTC
TRBJ2-2,TRBV18,TRBD2,few,CASSPPTGGNGELFF,TGTGCCAGCTCACCACCGACGGGGGGGAACGGGGAGCTGTTTTTT
TRBJ1-3,TRBV30,.,few,CALTGGGNTIYF,TGTGCCCTGACAGGCGGGGGAAACACCATATATTTT
TRBJ2-3,TRBV7-9,TRBD2,.,CASSFNRRGRDTQYF,TGTGCCAGCAGTTTCAATCGGCGGGGGAGAGATACGCAGTATTTT
TRBJ2-2,TRBV2,.,few,CASSVGGRSAGELFF,TGTGCCAGCAGTGTAGGTGGGAGATCGGCCGGGGAGCTGTTTTTT
TRBJ1-2,TRBV2,.,few,CASKTGFEGYTF,TGTGCCTCTAAAACGGGTTTCGAGGGCTACACCTTC
TRBJ2-7,TRBV6-1,TRBD2,few,CASCRFSSGSGEQYF,TGTGCCAGCTGTCGGTTTTCTAGCGGTTCTGGCGAGCAGTACTTC
TRBJ1-1,TRBV15,.,.,CATQTGWNTEAFF,TGTGCCACCCAAACAGGGTGGAACACTGAAGCTTTCTTT
TRBJ2-7,TRBV27,TRBD1,few,CASSSGTGQVEQYF,TGTGCCAGCAGTTCCGGGACAGGCCAAGTCGAGCAGTACTTC
TRBJ2-7,TRBV27,TRBD2,.,CASSSSGTSGRWVYEQYF,TGTGCCAGCAGTTCGTCCGGGACTAGCGGGAGATGGGTCTACGAGCAGTACTTC
TRBJ2-1,TRBV6-1,.,.,CATVPLNEQFF,TGTGCCACCGTCCCCCTAAATGAGCAGTTCTTC
TRBJ1-5,TRBV5-1,TRBD1,few,CASSLAGTGWEPQHF,TGCGCCAGCAGCTTGGCAGGGACAGGGTGGGAGCCCCAGCATTTT
TRBJ2-1,TRBV2,TRBD2,few,CASRLAGAPEYNEQFF,TGTGCCAGCAGGCTAGCGGGAGCGCCCGAATACAATGAGCAGTTCTTC
TRBJ2-2,TRBV5-6,.,few,CASSLELRNTGELFF,TGTGCCAGCAGCTTAGAGTTGAGAAACACCGGGGAGCTGTTTTTT
TRBJ1-1,TRBV4-1,.,few,CASSQDPGGLEAFF,TGCGCCAGCAGCCAAGATCCTGGGGGCTTGGAAGCTTTCTTT
TRBJ2-5,TRBV6-5,TRBD2,.,CASSLTSLAEETQYF,TGTGCCAGCAGTCTTACCAGCCTAGCGGAAGAGACCCAGTACTTC
TRBJ2-1,TRBV19,.,few,CASMGRNNEQFF,TGTGCCAGTATGGGGCGTAACAATGAGCAGTTCTTC
TRBJ1-5,TRBV15,.,.,CATSNLREVGQPQHF,TGTGCCACCAGCAACCTGAGGGAGGTGGGTCAGCCCCAGCATTTT
TRBJ2-4,TRBV9,.,.,CASSDPGGPSTKNIQYF,TGTGCCAGCAGCGACCCTGGCGGCCCCTCTACTAAAAACATTCAGTACTTC
TRBJ1-1,TRBV29-1,TRBD1,few,CSAQGVMNTEAFF,TGCAGCGCTCAGGGGGTTATGAACACTGAAGCTTTCTTT
TRBJ2-5,TRBV4-1,TRBD2,few,CASSQDTSAQETQYF,TGCGCCAGCAGCCAAGATACTAGCGCCCAAGAGACCCAGTACTTC
TRBJ1-1,TRBV27,.,few,CASRLTLQVYTEAFF,TGTGCCAGCAGGCTGACCCTACAGGTCTATACTGAAGCTTTCTTT